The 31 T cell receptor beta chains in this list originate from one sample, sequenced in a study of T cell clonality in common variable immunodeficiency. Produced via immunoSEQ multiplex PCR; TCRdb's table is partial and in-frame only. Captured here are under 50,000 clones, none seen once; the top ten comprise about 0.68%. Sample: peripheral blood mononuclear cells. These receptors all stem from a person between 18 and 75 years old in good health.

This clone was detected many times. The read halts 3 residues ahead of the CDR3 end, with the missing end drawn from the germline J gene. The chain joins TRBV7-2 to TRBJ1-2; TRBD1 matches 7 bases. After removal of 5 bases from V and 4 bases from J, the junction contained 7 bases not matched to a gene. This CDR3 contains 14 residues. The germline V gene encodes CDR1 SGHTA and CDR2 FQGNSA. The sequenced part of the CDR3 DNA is TGTGCCAGCAGCCCACGACAGGGTTCCTATGGC. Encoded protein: CASSPRQGSYG. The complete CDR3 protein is CASSPRQGSYGYTF.

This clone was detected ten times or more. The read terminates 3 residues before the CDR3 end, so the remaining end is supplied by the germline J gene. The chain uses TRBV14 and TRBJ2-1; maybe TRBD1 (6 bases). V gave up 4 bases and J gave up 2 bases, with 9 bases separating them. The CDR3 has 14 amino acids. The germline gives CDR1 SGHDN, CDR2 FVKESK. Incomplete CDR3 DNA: TGTGCCAGCAGCCGGGGGCGTCCCTACAATGAG. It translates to CASSRGRPYNE. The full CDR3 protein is CASSRGRPYNEQFF.

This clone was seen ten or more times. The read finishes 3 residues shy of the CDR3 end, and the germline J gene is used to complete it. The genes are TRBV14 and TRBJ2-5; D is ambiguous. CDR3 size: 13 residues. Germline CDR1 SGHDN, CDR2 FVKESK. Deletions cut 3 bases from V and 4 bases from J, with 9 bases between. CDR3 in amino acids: CASSHLVGETQYF. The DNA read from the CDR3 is TGTGCCAGCAGCCATCTAGTGGGAGAGACC.

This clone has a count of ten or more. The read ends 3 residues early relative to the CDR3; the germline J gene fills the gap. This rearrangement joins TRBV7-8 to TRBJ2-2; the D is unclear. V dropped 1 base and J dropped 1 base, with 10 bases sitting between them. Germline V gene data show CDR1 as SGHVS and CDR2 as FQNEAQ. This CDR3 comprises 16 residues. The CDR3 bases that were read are TGTGCCAGCAGCTTAGTCGAGGTTTTGAACACCGGGGAG. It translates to CASSLVEVLNTGE. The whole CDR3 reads CASSLVEVLNTGELFF.

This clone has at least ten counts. The CDR3 reads CSADGQGLYNSPLHF. Partial CDR3 DNA: TGCAGTGCTGACGGACAGGGTCTGTATAATTCACCC. The chain combines TRBV20-1 with TRBJ1-6, with TRBD1 identical over 8 bases. The observed sequence ends 3 residues before the CDR3 terminus, with the missing tail filled in from the germline J gene. CDR1 and CDR2 (germline): DFQATT, SNEGSKA (reference sequence). Unmatched junction bases numbered 7, after V lost 5 bases and J lost 4 bases. The CDR3 has 15 amino acids.

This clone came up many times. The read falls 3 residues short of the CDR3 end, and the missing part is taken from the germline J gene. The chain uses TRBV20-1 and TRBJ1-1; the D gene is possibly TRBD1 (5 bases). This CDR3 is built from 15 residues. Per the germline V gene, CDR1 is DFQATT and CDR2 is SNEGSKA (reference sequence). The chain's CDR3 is CSAVGAREQLGEAFF. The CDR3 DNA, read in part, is TGCAGTGCTGTTGGGGCAAGGGAACAATTAGGCGAA.

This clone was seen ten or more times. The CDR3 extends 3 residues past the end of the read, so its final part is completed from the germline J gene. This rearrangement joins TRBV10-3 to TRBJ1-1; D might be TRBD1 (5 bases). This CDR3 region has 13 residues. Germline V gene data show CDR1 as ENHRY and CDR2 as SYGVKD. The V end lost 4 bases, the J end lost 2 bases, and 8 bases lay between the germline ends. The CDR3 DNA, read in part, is TGTGCCATCAGTGTGGGGGGTAACACTGAA. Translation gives CAISVGGNTE. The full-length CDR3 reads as CAISVGGNTEAFF.

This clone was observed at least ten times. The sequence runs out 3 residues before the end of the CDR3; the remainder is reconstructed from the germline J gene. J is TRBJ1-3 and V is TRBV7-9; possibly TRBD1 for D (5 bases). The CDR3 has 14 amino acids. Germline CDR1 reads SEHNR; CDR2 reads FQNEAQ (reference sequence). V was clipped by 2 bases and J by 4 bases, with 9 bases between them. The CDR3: CASSLSGIGNTIYF. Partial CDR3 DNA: TGTGCCAGCAGCTTATCAGGGATCGGAAACACC.

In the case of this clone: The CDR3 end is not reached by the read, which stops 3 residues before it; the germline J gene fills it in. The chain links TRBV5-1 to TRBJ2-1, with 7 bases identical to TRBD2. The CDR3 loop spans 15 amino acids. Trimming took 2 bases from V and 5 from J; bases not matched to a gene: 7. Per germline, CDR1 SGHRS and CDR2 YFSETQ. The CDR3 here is CASSFLGLENNEQFF. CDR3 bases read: TGCGCCAGCAGCTTCCTTGGACTAGAGAACAATGAG.

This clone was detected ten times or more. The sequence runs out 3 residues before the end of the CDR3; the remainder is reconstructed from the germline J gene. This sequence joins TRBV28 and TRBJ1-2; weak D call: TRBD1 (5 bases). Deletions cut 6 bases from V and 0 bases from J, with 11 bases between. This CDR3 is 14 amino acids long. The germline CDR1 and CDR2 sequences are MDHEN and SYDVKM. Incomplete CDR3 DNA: TGTGCCAGCAGAACGAGACAGCCTAACTATGGC. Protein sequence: CASRTRQPNYG. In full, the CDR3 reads CASRTRQPNYGYTF.

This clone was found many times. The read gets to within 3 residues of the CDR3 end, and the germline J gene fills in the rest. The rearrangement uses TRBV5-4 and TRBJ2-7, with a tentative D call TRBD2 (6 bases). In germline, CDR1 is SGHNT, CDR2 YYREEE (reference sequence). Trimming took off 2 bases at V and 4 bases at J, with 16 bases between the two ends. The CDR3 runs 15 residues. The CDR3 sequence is CASSLARGSNYEQYF. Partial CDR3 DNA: TGTGCCAGCAGCTTAGCTCGGGGGAGTAATTACGAG.

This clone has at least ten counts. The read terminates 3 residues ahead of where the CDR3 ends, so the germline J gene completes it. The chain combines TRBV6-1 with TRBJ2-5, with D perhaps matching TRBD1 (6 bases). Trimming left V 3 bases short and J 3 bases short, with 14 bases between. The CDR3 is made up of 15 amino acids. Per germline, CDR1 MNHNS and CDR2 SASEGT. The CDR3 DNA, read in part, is TGTGCCAGCAGTGATTTGTCGGCAGGGGAAGAGACC. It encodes CASSDLSAGEET. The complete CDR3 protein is CASSDLSAGEETQYF.

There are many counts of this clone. The covered CDR3 bases are TGTGCCAGCAGCAGAAAGGTATCAGGGTCGGCGGACGAG. Protein sequence: CASSRKVSGSADE. The entire CDR3 is CASSRKVSGSADEQYF. This chain links TRBV5-4 with TRBJ2-7; tentatively, D is TRBD1 (5 bases). The read halts 3 residues ahead of the CDR3 end, with the missing end drawn from the germline J gene. V gave up 4 bases and J gave up 5 bases, with 22 bases separating them. CDR3 length equals 16 residues. From germline, CDR1 is SGHNT and CDR2 YYREEE (reference sequence).

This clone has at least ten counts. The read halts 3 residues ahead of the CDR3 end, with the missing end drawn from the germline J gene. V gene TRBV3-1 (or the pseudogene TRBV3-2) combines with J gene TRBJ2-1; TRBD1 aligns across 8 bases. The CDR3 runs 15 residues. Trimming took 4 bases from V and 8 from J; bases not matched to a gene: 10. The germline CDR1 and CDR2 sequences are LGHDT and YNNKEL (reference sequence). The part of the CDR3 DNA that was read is TGTGCCAGCAGCCTAAAAGGACAGGGTCCCGATGAG. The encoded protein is CASSLKGQGPDE. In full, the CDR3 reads CASSLKGQGPDEQFF.

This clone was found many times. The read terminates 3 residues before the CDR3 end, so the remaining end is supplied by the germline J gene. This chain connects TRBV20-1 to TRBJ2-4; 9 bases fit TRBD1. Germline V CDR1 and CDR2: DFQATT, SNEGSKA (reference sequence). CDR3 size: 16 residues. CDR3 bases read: TGCAGTGCTGAGGACCCCGGGACAGGGATTCACTATGGT. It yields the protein CSAEDPGTGIHYG. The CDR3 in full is CSAEDPGTGIHYGQYF.

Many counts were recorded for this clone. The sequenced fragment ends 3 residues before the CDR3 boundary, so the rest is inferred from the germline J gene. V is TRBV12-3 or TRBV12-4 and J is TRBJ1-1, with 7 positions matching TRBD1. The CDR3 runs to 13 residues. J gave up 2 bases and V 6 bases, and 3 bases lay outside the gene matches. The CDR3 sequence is CASRGQINTEAFF. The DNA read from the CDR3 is TGTGCCAGCAGGGGACAGATAAACACTGAA.

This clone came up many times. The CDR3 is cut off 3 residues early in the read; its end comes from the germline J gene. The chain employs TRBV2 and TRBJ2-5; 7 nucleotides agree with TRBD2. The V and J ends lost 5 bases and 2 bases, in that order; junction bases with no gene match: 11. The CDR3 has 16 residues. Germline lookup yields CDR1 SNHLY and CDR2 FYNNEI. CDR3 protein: CASSTPGTKVQETQYF. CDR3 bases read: TGTGCCAGCAGTACACCCGGGACTAAAGTGCAAGAGACC.

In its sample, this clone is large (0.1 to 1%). The CDR3 region is CASSEAEGWSYGYTF. CDR3 DNA (partial): TGTGCCAGCAGTGAAGCGGAAGGGTGGAGCTATGGC. The chain links TRBV6-1 to TRBJ1-2; D gene unclear. The missing CDR3 end, 3 residues past where the read stops, is filled in from the germline J gene. The CDR3 totals 15 residues. V lost 0 bases and J 4 bases, leaving 12 bases between the germline ends. Germline V lookup: CDR1 MNHNS, CDR2 SASEGT.

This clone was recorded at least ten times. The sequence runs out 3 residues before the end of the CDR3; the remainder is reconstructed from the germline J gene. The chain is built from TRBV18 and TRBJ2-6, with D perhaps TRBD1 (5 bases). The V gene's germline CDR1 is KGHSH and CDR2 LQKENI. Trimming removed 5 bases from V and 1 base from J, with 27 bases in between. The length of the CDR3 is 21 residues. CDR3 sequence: CASSSRFQDGVRQSGANVLTF. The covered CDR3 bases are TGTGCCAGCTCATCGCGATTCCAGGACGGAGTTCGACAGTCTGGGGCCAACGTC.

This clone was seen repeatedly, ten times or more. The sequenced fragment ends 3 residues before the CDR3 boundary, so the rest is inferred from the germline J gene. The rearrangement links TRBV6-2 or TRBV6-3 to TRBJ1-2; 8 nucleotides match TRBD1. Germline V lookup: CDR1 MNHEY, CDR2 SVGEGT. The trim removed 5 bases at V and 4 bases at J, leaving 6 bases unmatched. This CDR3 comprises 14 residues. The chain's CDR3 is CASSPDRALYGYTF. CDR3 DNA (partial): TGTGCCAGCAGTCCGGACAGGGCTCTCTATGGC.

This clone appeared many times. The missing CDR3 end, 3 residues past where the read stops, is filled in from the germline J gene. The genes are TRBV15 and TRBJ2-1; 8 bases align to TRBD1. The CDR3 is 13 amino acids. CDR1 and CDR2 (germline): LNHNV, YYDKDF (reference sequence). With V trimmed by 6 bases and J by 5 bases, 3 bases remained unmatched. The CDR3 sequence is CATRQGDNNEQFF. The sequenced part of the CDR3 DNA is TGTGCCACCAGACAGGGGGATAACAATGAG.

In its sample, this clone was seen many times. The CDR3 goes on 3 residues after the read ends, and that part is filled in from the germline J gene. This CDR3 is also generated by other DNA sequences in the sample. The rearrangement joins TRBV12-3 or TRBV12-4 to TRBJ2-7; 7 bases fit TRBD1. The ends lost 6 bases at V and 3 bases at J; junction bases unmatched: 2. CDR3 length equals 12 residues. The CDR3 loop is CASSRDSYEQYF. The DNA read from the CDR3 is TGTGCCAGCAGCCGGGACAGCTACGAG.

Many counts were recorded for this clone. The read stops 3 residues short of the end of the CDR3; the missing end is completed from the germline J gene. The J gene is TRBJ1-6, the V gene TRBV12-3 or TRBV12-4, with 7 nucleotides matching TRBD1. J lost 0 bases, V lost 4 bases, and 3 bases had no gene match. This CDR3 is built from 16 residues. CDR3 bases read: TGTGCCAGCAGTTGGGACAGCTTCTCCTATAATTCACCC. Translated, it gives CASSWDSFSYNSP. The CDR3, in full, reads CASSWDSFSYNSPLHF.

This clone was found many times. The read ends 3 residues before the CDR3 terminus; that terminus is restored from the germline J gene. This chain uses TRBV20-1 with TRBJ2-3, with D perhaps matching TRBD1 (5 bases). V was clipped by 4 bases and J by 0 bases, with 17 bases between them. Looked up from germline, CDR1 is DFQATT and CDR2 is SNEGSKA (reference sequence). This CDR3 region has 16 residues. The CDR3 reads CSAMKPTALSTDTQYF. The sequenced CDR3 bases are TGCAGTGCTATGAAACCGACAGCATTGAGCACAGATACG.

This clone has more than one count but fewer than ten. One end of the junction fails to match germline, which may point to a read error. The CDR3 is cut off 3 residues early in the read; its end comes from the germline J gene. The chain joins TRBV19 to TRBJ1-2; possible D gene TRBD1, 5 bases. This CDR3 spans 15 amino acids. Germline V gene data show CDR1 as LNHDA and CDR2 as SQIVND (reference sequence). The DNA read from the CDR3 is TGTGCCAGTAGTATGGAGACTAGCGGGGCCTATGAC. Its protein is CASSMETSGAYD. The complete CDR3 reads CASSMETSGAYDYTF.

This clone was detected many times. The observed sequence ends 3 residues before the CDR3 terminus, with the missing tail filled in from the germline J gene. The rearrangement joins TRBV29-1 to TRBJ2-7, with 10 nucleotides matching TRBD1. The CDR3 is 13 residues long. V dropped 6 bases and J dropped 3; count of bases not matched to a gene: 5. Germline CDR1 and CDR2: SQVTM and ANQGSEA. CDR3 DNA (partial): TGCAGCGTCTTCGGGACAGGGGACTACGAG. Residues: CSVFGTGDYE. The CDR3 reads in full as CSVFGTGDYEQYF.

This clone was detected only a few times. The sequenced part of the CDR3 DNA is TGTGCCAGCAGTAGTGCCCAGGGGGTTTCCTACGAG. It encodes CASSSAQGVSYE. The complete CDR3 protein is CASSSAQGVSYEQYF. This chain connects TRBV5-4 to TRBJ2-7; 7 bases match TRBD1. The read ends 3 residues early relative to the CDR3; the germline J gene fills the gap. The CDR3 spans 15 residues. Germline loops: CDR1 SGHNT, CDR2 YYREEE (reference sequence). The J segment lost 1 base and the V segment lost 5 bases, leaving 9 bases of the junction unmatched.

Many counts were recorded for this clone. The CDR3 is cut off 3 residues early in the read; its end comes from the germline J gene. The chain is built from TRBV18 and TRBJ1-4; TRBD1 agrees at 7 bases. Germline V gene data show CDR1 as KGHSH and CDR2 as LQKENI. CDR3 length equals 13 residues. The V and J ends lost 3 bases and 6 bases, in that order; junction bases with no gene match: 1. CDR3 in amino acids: CASSPDRDEKLFF. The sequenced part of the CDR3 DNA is TGTGCCAGCTCACCTGACAGGGATGAAAAA.

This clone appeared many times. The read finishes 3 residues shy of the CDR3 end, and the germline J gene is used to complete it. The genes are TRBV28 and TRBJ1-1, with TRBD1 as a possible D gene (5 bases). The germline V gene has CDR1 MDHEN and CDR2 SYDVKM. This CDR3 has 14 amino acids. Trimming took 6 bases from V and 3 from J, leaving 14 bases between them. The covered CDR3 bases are TGTGCCAGCAGGATGGGGCAGGGCTACACTGAA. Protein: CASRMGQGYTE. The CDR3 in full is CASRMGQGYTEAFF.

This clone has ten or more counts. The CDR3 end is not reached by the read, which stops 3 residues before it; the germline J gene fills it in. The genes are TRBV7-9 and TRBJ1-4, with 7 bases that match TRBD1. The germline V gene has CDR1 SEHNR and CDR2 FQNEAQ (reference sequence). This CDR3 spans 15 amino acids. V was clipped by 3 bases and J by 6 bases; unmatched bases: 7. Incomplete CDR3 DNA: TGTGCCAGCAGCTTTAGGGGGCTTGGGGATGAAAAA. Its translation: CASSFRGLGDEK. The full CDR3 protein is CASSFRGLGDEKLFF.

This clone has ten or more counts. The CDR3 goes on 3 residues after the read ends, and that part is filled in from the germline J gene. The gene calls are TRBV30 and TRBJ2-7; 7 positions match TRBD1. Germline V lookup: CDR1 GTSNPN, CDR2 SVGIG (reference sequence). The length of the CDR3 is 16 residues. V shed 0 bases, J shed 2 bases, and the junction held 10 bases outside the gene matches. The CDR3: CAWSVRPWGQTYEQYF. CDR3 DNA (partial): TGTGCCTGGAGTGTACGTCCATGGGGACAGACCTACGAG.